Listed below are T cell receptor beta chains from one sample, sequenced in a study of shared clonotypes between healthy human individuals. The table came from immunoSEQ multiplex PCR; TCRdb's copy has only in-frame clones and leaves some out. The data show 1.5 million to 1.9 million clones, 95% to 99% seen once. The sequencing sample was made of naive CD4+ T cells sorted from blood. The receptors shown here come from a man aged 25-40 years in good health. Both conserved end residues are part of each CDR3. The order of the fields is J gene, V gene, CDR3 protein.

J gene: TRBJ1-4
V gene: TRBV9
CDR3 protein: CASSPGQGARELFF

J gene: TRBJ2-5
V gene: TRBV5-6
CDR3 protein: CASSTVGRETQYF

J gene: TRBJ2-1
V gene: TRBV6-6
CDR3 protein: CASSYLGDNEQFF

J gene: TRBJ2-1
V gene: TRBV19
CDR3 protein: CASTPAAAESYNEQFF

J gene: TRBJ2-7
V gene: TRBV4-3
CDR3 protein: CASSQEARGAYEQYF

J gene: TRBJ2-7
V gene: TRBV14
CDR3 protein: CASNLGGLGPEQYF

J gene: TRBJ1-1
V gene: TRBV9
CDR3 protein: CASSGYRSTEAFF

J gene: TRBJ1-2
V gene: TRBV10-3
CDR3 protein: CAISESLANYGYTF

J gene: TRBJ2-5
V gene: TRBV7-2
CDR3 protein: CASSFPGLAGVETQYF

J gene: TRBJ2-7
V gene: TRBV5-1
CDR3 protein: CASSRSYEQYF

J gene: TRBJ1-2
V gene: TRBV11-2
CDR3 protein: CASSSGGQGYTF

J gene: TRBJ2-2
V gene: TRBV7-6
CDR3 protein: CASSLAHGSLGELFF

J gene: TRBJ2-1
V gene: TRBV9
CDR3 protein: CASSTQGNWNNEQFF

J gene: TRBJ2-3
V gene: TRBV19
CDR3 protein: CASSAGQGLADTQYF

J gene: TRBJ2-7
V gene: TRBV10-2
CDR3 protein: CASSAIGGQGHNEQYF

J gene: TRBJ1-5
V gene: TRBV7-2
CDR3 protein: CASSLQGQPQHF

J gene: TRBJ2-1
V gene: TRBV19
CDR3 protein: CASSNGLAGVPDNEQFF

J gene: TRBJ2-3
V gene: TRBV5-4
CDR3 protein: CASSFGNTDTQYF

J gene: TRBJ2-5
V gene: TRBV9
CDR3 protein: CASSVGPSGGRWETQYF

J gene: TRBJ1-5
V gene: TRBV5-8
CDR3 protein: CASSLVRGSNQPQHF

J gene: TRBJ2-7
V gene: TRBV28
CDR3 protein: CASSLSGYEQYF

J gene: TRBJ2-3
V gene: TRBV5-6
CDR3 protein: CASSLGVVFIVSRDTQYF

J gene: TRBJ2-5
V gene: TRBV9
CDR3 protein: CASSRGETQYF

J gene: TRBJ1-4
V gene: TRBV7-8
CDR3 protein: CASSLVRSGRGNEKLFF

J gene: TRBJ1-2
V gene: TRBV18
CDR3 protein: CASSSPGDTDGYTF

J gene: TRBJ1-1
V gene: TRBV18
CDR3 protein: CASSLKDRVTEAFF

J gene: TRBJ1-1
V gene: TRBV15
CDR3 protein: CATRTGVLRTEAFF

J gene: TRBJ1-1
V gene: TRBV6-4
CDR3 protein: CASSAQGKAFF

J gene: TRBJ2-5
V gene: TRBV14
CDR3 protein: CASSPPGLVGETQYF

J gene: TRBJ1-1
V gene: TRBV9
CDR3 protein: CASSLGQTNTEAFF

J gene: TRBJ2-7
V gene: TRBV30
CDR3 protein: CAWSFRVREHEQYF

J gene: TRBJ2-5
V gene: TRBV11-2
CDR3 protein: CASSLGGSQTQYF

J gene: TRBJ2-7
V gene: TRBV21-1
CDR3 protein: CASSKGGGILYEQYF

J gene: TRBJ2-7
V gene: TRBV11-3
CDR3 protein: CASSLVGESEQYF

J gene: TRBJ2-3
V gene: TRBV29-1
CDR3 protein: CSVEGLAGLGPSTDTQYF

J gene: TRBJ2-1
V gene: TRBV5-1
CDR3 protein: CASSPSRDRYEQFF

J gene: TRBJ2-1
V gene: TRBV28
CDR3 protein: CASNLRYNEQFF

J gene: TRBJ1-3
V gene: TRBV6-5
CDR3 protein: CASRRTGVFGNTIYF

J gene: TRBJ2-3
V gene: TRBV19
CDR3 protein: CASSIVGPKRRDTQYF

J gene: TRBJ1-5
V gene: TRBV15
CDR3 protein: CATSYNGQANQPQHF

J gene: TRBJ2-2
V gene: TRBV15
CDR3 protein: CATSRDLGAGELFF

J gene: TRBJ2-5
V gene: TRBV13
CDR3 protein: CASSFMRDRAQYF

J gene: TRBJ1-2
V gene: TRBV9
CDR3 protein: CASSVGPRDRIYYGYTF

J gene: TRBJ2-7
V gene: TRBV19
CDR3 protein: CASSIGRGLANYEQYF

J gene: TRBJ2-7
V gene: TRBV4-1
CDR3 protein: CASSHATVSNYEQYF